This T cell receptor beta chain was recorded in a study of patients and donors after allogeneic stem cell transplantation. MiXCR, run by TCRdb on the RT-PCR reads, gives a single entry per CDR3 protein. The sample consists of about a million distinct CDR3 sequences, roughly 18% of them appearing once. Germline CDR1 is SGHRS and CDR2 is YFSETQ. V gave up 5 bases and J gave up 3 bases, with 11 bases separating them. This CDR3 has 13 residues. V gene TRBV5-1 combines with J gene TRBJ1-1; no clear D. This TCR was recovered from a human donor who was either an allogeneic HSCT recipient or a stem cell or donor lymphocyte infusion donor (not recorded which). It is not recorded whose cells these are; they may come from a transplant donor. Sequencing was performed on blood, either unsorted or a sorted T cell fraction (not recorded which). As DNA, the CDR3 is TGCGCCAGCAGGTTGTCGGTCTACACTGAAGCTTTCTTT. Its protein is CASRLSVYTEAFF. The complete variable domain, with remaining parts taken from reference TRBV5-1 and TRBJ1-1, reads KAGVTQTPRYLIKTRGQQVTLSCSPISGHRSVSWYQQTPGQGLQFLFEYFSETQRNKGNFPGRFSGRQFSNSRSEMNVSTLELGDSALYLCASRLSVYTEAFFGQGTRLTVV.